The 10 T cell receptor beta chains below come from one sample, sequenced in a study of blood T cell repertoires in COVID-19. Sequenced by immunoSEQ multiplex PCR; TCRdb stores in-frame clones only, minus some. The data contain 15,000 to 17,000 clones, about 86% of them seen just once; the ten biggest clones take up under 60%. Material: peripheral blood. These TCRs come from a man between 60 and 75 years old with acute or convalescent COVID-19.

The V call is TRBV9, the J call TRBJ1-6; D perhaps matches TRBD1 (6 bases). The V gene's germline CDR1 is SGDLS and CDR2 YYNGEE. The CDR3 loop spans 16 amino acids. Trimming cost V 0 bases and J 3 bases, with 10 bases left between them. In nucleotides, the CDR3 is TGTGCCAGCAGCGTAGCAGGGGTCGGCTATAATTCACCCCTCCACTTT. It is translated as CASSVAGVGYNSPLHF. Variable domain in full (rest from reference TRBV9 and TRBJ1-6): DSGVTQTPKHLITATGQRVTLRCSPRSGDLSVYWYQQSLDQGLQFLIQYYNGEERAKGNILERFSAQQFPDLHSELNLSSLELGDSALYFCASSVAGVGYNSPLHFGNGTRLTVT.

CDR3 in amino acids: CASSPGDGNTIYF. CDR3 sequence (DNA): TGTGCCAGCAGTCCAGGGGACGGAAACACCATATATTTT. The V and J genes are TRBV28 and TRBJ1-3; maybe TRBD1 (6 bases). The V end was cut by 5 bases, the J end by 4 bases, with 9 bases between. Germline assignment: CDR1 MDHEN and CDR2 SYDVKM. This CDR3 spans 13 amino acids.

This chain links TRBV5-4 with TRBJ1-1; D perhaps matches TRBD1 (5 bases). The CDR3 is 16 residues long. Trimming left V 4 bases short and J 0 bases short, with 16 bases between. CDR1 SGHNT and CDR2 YYREEE come from the germline V gene (reference sequence). The CDR3 sequence: CASSPGGRGMNTEAFF. The CDR3 DNA sequence: TGTGCCAGCAGCCCCGGGGGTAGGGGTATGAACACTGAAGCTTTCTTT.

Concerning this clone itself: One end of the junction is discordant with germline, which a read error may explain. The CDR3 nucleotides are TGTGCCAGCATCTTACCGAGTGGCTACAATGAGCAGTTCTTC. This codes for CASILPSGYNEQFF. The chain recombines TRBV7-2 with TRBJ2-1; D remains ambiguous. The CDR3 is 14 amino acids. Germline assignment: CDR1 SGHTA and CDR2 FQGNSA.

The chain couples TRBV15 to TRBJ2-5; 7 nucleotides agree with TRBD1. V was pared by 8 bases and J by 1 base, with 4 bases of the junction left unmatched. Germline loops: CDR1 LNHNV, CDR2 YYDKDF (reference sequence). This CDR3 is 13 amino acids long. The CDR3 nucleotides read TGTGCCACCGCCGGGACAGTCCAAGAGACCCAGTACTTC. This translates into CATAGTVQETQYF.

The chain recombines TRBV28 with TRBJ2-4; tentatively, D is TRBD1 (6 bases). Looked up from germline, CDR1 is MDHEN and CDR2 is SYDVKM. V was clipped by 6 bases and J by 5 bases, with 17 bases between them. The CDR3 is made up of 15 amino acids. The CDR3 reads CASSKDSYFQNIQYF. As DNA, the CDR3 is TGTGCCAGCAGCAAGGACAGCTACTTTCAAAACATTCAGTACTTC.

The chain employs TRBV4-3 and TRBJ1-5, with 8 bases matching TRBD1. The germline V gene encodes CDR1 LGHNA and CDR2 YSLEER. V lost 2 bases to trimming and J lost 0 bases; unmatched junction nucleotides: 3. The CDR3 sequence is 16 residues long. As DNA, the CDR3 is TGCGCCAGCAGCCAACACAGGGGGTATAGCAATCAGCCCCAGCATTTT. Translating gives CASSQHRGYSNQPQHF.

The chain has TRBV2 and TRBJ1-3; possibly TRBD1 for D (6 bases). This CDR3 comprises 17 residues. Germline V gene data show CDR1 as SNHLY and CDR2 as FYNNEI. Trimming left V 2 bases short and J 1 base short, with 15 bases between. The CDR3 DNA follows: TGTGCCAGCAGTGAAAGGGTGGCAGGGGCATCTGGAAACACCATATATTTT. Translated, it gives CASSERVAGASGNTIYF.

The chain recombines TRBV5-1 with TRBJ2-1, with D possibly being TRBD1 (6 bases). V was cut by 5 bases and J by 9 bases, with 18 bases left in between. Looked up from germline, CDR1 is SGHRS and CDR2 is YFSETQ. The CDR3 is made up of 14 amino acids. The CDR3 bases are TGCGCCAGCAGGACAGGCGCTAGGTCAGGTGAGCAGTTCTTC. This encodes CASRTGARSGEQFF. The complete variable domain, with remaining parts taken from reference TRBV5-1 and TRBJ2-1, reads KAGVTQTPRYLIKTRGQQVTLSCSPISGHRSVSWYQQTPGQGLQFLFEYFSETQRNKGNFPGRFSGRQFSNSRSEMNVSTLELGDSALYLCASRTGARSGEQFFGPGTRLTVL.

The rearrangement links TRBV5-4 to TRBJ2-2, with 11 bases aligning to TRBD2. Germline trimming cut 4 bases from V and 5 bases from J; bases unmatched to any gene: 4. Germline CDR1 is SGHNT and CDR2 is YYREEE (reference sequence). The CDR3 spans 15 residues. CDR3 residues: CASSAGLAETGELFF. In DNA, the CDR3 is TGTGCCAGCAGCGCGGGACTAGCGGAAACCGGGGAGCTGTTTTTT.